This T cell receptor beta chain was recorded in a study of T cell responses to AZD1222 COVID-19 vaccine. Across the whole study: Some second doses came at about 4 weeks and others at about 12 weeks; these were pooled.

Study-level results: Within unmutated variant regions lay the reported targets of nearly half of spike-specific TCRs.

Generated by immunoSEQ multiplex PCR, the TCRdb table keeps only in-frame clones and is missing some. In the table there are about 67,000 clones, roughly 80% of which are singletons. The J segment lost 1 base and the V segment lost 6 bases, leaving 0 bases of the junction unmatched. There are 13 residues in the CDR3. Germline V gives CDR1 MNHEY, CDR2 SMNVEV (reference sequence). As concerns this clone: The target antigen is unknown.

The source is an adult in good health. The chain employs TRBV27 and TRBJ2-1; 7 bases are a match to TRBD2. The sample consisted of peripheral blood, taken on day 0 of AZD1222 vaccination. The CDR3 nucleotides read TGTGCCAGCAGGGGACTATCCTACAATGAGCAGTTCTTC. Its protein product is CASRGLSYNEQFF.